This T cell receptor beta chain was identified during a study of tumor and adjacent non-tumor tissue in lung cancer. This clonotype was detected ten times or more. TCRbeta libraries were built with three rounds of nested PCR, modified from ARM-PCR. TCRdb analysed the multiplex PCR reads with MiXCR anew, one entry per CDR3 protein. The data contain roughly 220,000 distinct CDR3 sequences, around 70% of them singletons. CDR3 length: 14 residues. V trimming: 6 bases; J trimming: 1 base; junction bases outside the gene matches: 7. Germline V gives CDR1 DFQATT, CDR2 SNEGSKA (reference sequence). The template was RNA from unsorted bulk tissue.

Sample: lung tumor tissue. V gene TRBV20-1 combines with J gene TRBJ2-7, with TRBD2 identical over 9 bases. This sequence originates from a man in his sixties with non-small cell lung cancer. The DNA of the CDR3 is TGCAGTGCAAAACTAGCGGGCCCATCCTACGAGCAGTACTTC. This sequence encodes CSAKLAGPSYEQYF.